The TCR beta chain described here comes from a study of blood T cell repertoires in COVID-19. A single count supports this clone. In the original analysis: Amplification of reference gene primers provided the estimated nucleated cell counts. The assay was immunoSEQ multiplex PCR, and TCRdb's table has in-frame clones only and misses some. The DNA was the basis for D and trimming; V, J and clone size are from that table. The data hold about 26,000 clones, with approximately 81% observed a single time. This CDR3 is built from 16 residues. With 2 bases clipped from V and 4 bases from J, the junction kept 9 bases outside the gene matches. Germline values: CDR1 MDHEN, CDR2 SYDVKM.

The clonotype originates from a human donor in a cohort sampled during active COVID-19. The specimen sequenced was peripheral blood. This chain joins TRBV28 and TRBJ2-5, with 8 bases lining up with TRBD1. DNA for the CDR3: TGTGCCAGCAGTTTACGACAGGGGAAGGTTGGAGAGACCCAGTACTTC. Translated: CASSLRQGKVGETQYF. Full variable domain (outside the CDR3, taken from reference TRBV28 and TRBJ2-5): DVKVTQSSRYLVKRTGEKVFLECVQDMDHENMFWYRQDPGLGLRLIYFSYDVKMKEKGDIPEGYSVSREKKERFSLILESASTNQTSMYLCASSLRQGKVGETQYFGPGTRLLVL.